Presented here are 31 T cell receptor beta chains from one specimen sequenced in a study of T cell repertoires in cytomegalovirus infection. TCRdb itself ran the reads through MiXCR, one entry per CDR3 protein. The table has about 320,000 distinct CDR3 sequences, 8% to 9.5% seen once. The sequenced sample was PBMCs. These receptors originate from a human donor in good health (CMV status not recorded). Some clones in this sample may be carry-over from other donors' samples.

This clonotype was observed at least ten times. This chain links TRBV27 with TRBJ2-7, with 9 bases fitting TRBD2. Trimming at V came to 8 bases and at J to 2 bases, leaving 7 bases not matched to a gene. The CDR3 is 14 amino acids. Germline-derived CDR1 and CDR2 are MNHEY and SMNVEV (reference sequence). The CDR3 is CASSRLAATYEQYF. The CDR3 DNA sequence: TGTGCCAGCTCAAGACTAGCGGCGACCTACGAGCAGTACTTC.

This clonotype has ten or more counts. The rearrangement links TRBV7-2 to TRBJ1-2, with D tentatively TRBD1 (6 bases). The germline CDR1 and CDR2 sequences are SGHTA and FQGNSA. Trimming removed 5 bases from V and 8 bases from J, with 12 bases in between. The length of the CDR3 is 12 residues. The CDR3 sequence is CASSAGVRGYTF. DNA of the CDR3: TGTGCCAGCAGCGCAGGGGTACGCGGCTACACCTTC.

This clonotype has a count of ten or more. As DNA, the CDR3 is TGTGCCAGTAGTATAAAGGGCGAGTACAATGAGCAGTTCTTC. This translates into CASSIKGEYNEQFF. The chain carries TRBV19 and TRBJ2-1; the D is unclear. V was shortened by 2 bases and J by 4 bases, with 9 bases between the two germline ends. Germline CDR1 LNHDA, CDR2 SQIVND (reference sequence). This CDR3 comprises 14 residues.

This clonotype was seen only a few times. The rearrangement uses TRBV7-8 and TRBJ2-7; 8 nucleotides match TRBD2. With 4 bases clipped from V and 2 bases from J, the junction kept 10 bases outside the gene matches. This CDR3 has 16 amino acids. The germline gives CDR1 SGHVS, CDR2 FQNEAQ. The DNA of the CDR3 is TGTGCCAGCAGCTCCCCGCGGGGGGTTTGGACCTACGAGCAGTACTTC. Translation: CASSSPRGVWTYEQYF. Variable domain in full (rest from reference TRBV7-8 and TRBJ2-7): GAGVSQSPRYKVAKRGQDVALRCDPISGHVSLFWYQQALGQGPEFLTYFQNEAQLDKSGLPSDRFFAERPEGSVSTLKIQRTQQEDSAVYLCASSSPRGVWTYEQYFGPGTRLTVT.

The chain employs TRBV28 and TRBJ2-3; D is ambiguous. Trimming took off 5 bases at V and 8 bases at J, with 17 bases between the two ends. The CDR3 runs to 14 residues. The germline V gene has CDR1 MDHEN and CDR2 SYDVKM. The CDR3 sequence is CASSRTDPLATQYF. The DNA of the CDR3 is TGTGCCAGCAGTCGTACTGACCCTCTCGCTACGCAGTATTTT.

The chain couples TRBV29-1 to TRBJ2-1; possibly TRBD2 for D (6 bases). Germline assignment: CDR1 SQVTM and CDR2 ANQGSEA. The CDR3 length is 18 residues. Trimming removed 5 bases at V and 0 bases at J, with 23 bases between. The CDR3 DNA is TGCAGCGTTTTACTACGTGGAGGGAGGAGAAGCTCCTACAATGAGCAGTTCTTC. Encoded protein: CSVLLRGGRRSSYNEQFF.

This clonotype was seen a handful of times. The CDR3 region is CASSMNRGTGTDTQYF. The DNA for the CDR3 is TGTGCCAGTAGTATGAACCGGGGTACGGGCACAGATACGCAGTATTTT. The chain links TRBV19 to TRBJ2-3; D is perhaps TRBD2 (5 bases). Trimming took off 3 bases at V and 1 base at J, with 14 bases between the two ends. From germline, CDR1 is LNHDA and CDR2 SQIVND (reference sequence). The CDR3 loop spans 16 amino acids.

V is TRBV7-3 and J is TRBJ2-7; 8 nucleotides match TRBD2. V was clipped by 3 bases and J by 4 bases; unmatched bases: 8. Germline CDR1 reads SGHTA; CDR2 reads FQGTGA. CDR3 size: 15 residues. Here the CDR3 reads CASSFGSGGSYEQYF. DNA for the CDR3: TGTGCCAGCAGCTTTGGATCGGGGGGGTCGTACGAGCAGTACTTC.

This clonotype has only a few counts. The rearrangement joins TRBV12-3 or TRBV12-4 to TRBJ2-2; no clear D gene. Trimming stripped 5 bases from V and 3 bases from J, with 7 bases between. The CDR3 is 13 amino acids. CDR3: CASSASYTGELFF. CDR3 coding DNA: TGTGCCAGCAGTGCCAGTTACACCGGGGAGCTGTTTTTT.

The gene calls are TRBV10-3 and TRBJ1-5, with D perhaps matching TRBD1 (5 bases). The V end was cut by 4 bases, the J end by 12 bases, with 16 bases between. This CDR3 spans 13 amino acids. Germline CDR1 and CDR2: ENHRY and SYGVKD. This CDR3 reads CAISVQGEGFQHF. The CDR3 DNA reads as TGTGCCATCAGTGTCCAAGGGGAAGGTTTCCAGCATTTT.

Written as DNA, the CDR3 is TGTGCCAGCCTCCGAGCGGGAGGGCCATATACGCAGTATTTT. This encodes CASLRAGGPYTQYF. The rearrangement uses TRBV7-9 and TRBJ2-3; 10 nucleotides agree with TRBD2. The ends lost 8 bases at V and 7 bases at J; junction bases unmatched: 9. Germline V gene data show CDR1 as SEHNR and CDR2 as FQNEAQ (reference sequence). The CDR3 sequence is 14 residues long.

V is TRBV5-1 and J is TRBJ2-3; D gene uncertain. The CDR3 loop spans 14 amino acids. With 1 base removed from V and 8 bases from J, the gap between germline ends came to 14 bases. Germline assignment: CDR1 SGHRS and CDR2 YFSETQ. The CDR3 bases are TGCGCCAGCAGCTTGTGGACCGATTCGGGTACGCAGTATTTT. Its protein is CASSLWTDSGTQYF. Full variable domain (outside the CDR3, taken from reference TRBV5-1 and TRBJ2-3): KAGVTQTPRYLIKTRGQQVTLSCSPISGHRSVSWYQQTPGQGLQFLFEYFSETQRNKGNFPGRFSGRQFSNSRSEMNVSTLELGDSALYLCASSLWTDSGTQYFGPGTRLTVL.

This clonotype was seen many times. This chain joins TRBV7-2 and TRBJ2-3; D may be TRBD2 (6 bases). V was pared by 5 bases and J by 0 bases, with 12 bases between. The germline CDR1 and CDR2 sequences are SGHTA and FQGNSA. CDR3 size: 15 residues. The CDR3 DNA is TGTGCCAGCAGCGGTAGCGGACGTAGCACAGATACGCAGTATTTT. Protein product: CASSGSGRSTDTQYF.

This clonotype was picked up many times. J is TRBJ1-2 and V is TRBV4-1, with 9 nucleotides matching TRBD1. J was trimmed by 6 bases and V by 5 bases; bases with no gene match: 7. This CDR3 is 14 amino acids long. Germline CDR1 and CDR2: MGHRA and YSYEKL. The CDR3 coding sequence is TGCGCCAGCAGCATGACATGGACAGGGGATGGCTACACCTTC. Its protein is CASSMTWTGDGYTF.

This clonotype has more than one count but fewer than ten. This chain connects TRBV7-8 to TRBJ2-3; D unresolved. Trimming removed 5 bases at V and 2 bases at J, with 8 bases between. CDR1 is SGHVS, CDR2 FQNEAQ, per germline. CDR3 length equals 13 residues. The CDR3 loop is CASSARPTDTQYF. Here the CDR3 DNA reads TGTGCCAGCAGCGCCCGTCCCACAGATACGCAGTATTTT.

This clonotype was counted only a few times. The rearrangement links TRBV7-9 to TRBJ2-2; D not certain. Trimming cost V 2 bases and J 3 bases, with 7 bases left between them. Per germline, CDR1 SEHNR and CDR2 FQNEAQ (reference sequence). The CDR3 extends over 14 amino acids. The CDR3 nucleotides read TGTGCCAGCAGCTTACTCAGTCACACCGGGGAGCTGTTTTTT. This translates into CASSLLSHTGELFF. The entire variable domain, with the rest obtained from reference TRBV7-9 and TRBJ2-2, is as follows: DTGVSQNPRHKITKRGQNVTFRCDPISEHNRLYWYRQTLGQGPEFLTYFQNEAQLEKSRLLSDRFSAERPKGSFSTLEIQRTEQGDSAMYLCASSLLSHTGELFFGEGSRLTVL.

The chain is built from TRBV7-6 and TRBJ1-4, with TRBD1 as a possible D gene (6 bases). The CDR3 sequence is 15 residues long. The V gene lost 4 bases and the J gene lost 7 bases, with 16 bases spanning the gap. Germline CDR1 is SGHVS and CDR2 is FNYEAQ. The CDR3 region is CASSSTGTSTEKLFF. The CDR3 nucleotides read TGTGCCAGCAGCTCCACCGGGACATCGACTGAAAAACTGTTTTTT.

The chain employs TRBV7-2 and TRBJ2-2; the match to TRBD1 covers 7 bases. This CDR3 is 16 amino acids long. Germline assignment: CDR1 SGHTA and CDR2 FQGNSA. V lost 2 bases, J lost 6 bases, and 9 bases stayed unmatched. The CDR3 DNA is TGTGCCAGCAGCTTACAAGGGGGCGGAAAGGCCGGGGAGCTGTTTTTT. Translated, it gives CASSLQGGGKAGELFF.

This rearrangement joins TRBV5-1 to TRBJ2-7; 7 bases are a match to TRBD2. Germline V gives CDR1 SGHRS, CDR2 YFSETQ. This CDR3 region has 15 residues. V lost 0 bases, J lost 0 bases, and 3 bases stayed unmatched. In nucleotides, the CDR3 is TGCGCCAGCAGCTTGGCCACGGGGGGCTCCTACGAGCAGTACTTC. Translating gives CASSLATGGSYEQYF.

This chain uses TRBV30 with TRBJ1-1, with unresolved D. V lost 0 bases and J 5 bases, leaving 10 bases between the germline ends. The germline gives CDR1 GTSNPN, CDR2 SVGIG (reference sequence). The CDR3 is 13 amino acids. The CDR3 DNA sequence: TGTGCCTGGAGTGTACGTTCTGGGACTGAAGCTTTCTTT. It translates to CAWSVRSGTEAFF. Full variable domain (outside the CDR3, taken from reference TRBV30 and TRBJ1-1): SQTIHQWPATLVQPVGSPLSLECTVEGTSNPNLYWYRQAAGRGLQLLFYSVGIGQISSEVPQNLSASRPQDRQFILSSKKLLLSDSGFYLCAWSVRSGTEAFFGQGTRLTVV.

J is TRBJ1-1 and V is TRBV28, with D possibly matching TRBD1 (6 bases). The CDR3 is made up of 14 amino acids. CDR1 MDHEN and CDR2 SYDVKM come from the germline V gene. V gave up 8 bases and J gave up 1 base, with 14 bases separating them. CDR3 nucleotides: TGTGCCAGCTGGGGGGCACGGACGAACACTGAAGCTTTCTTT. Amino acids: CASWGARTNTEAFF.

This clonotype turned up a few times. This chain uses TRBV7-3 with TRBJ2-1, with D unresolved. Germline-derived CDR1 and CDR2 are SGHTA and FQGTGA. This CDR3 is built from 12 residues. Trimming left V 8 bases short and J 2 bases short, with 7 bases between. CDR3 loop: CASGLAYNEQFF. The CDR3 DNA reads as TGTGCCAGCGGGCTAGCCTACAATGAGCAGTTCTTC.

This clonotype was found many times. The chain combines TRBV7-6 with TRBJ2-7; 14 bases are a match to TRBD2. Germline-derived CDR1 and CDR2 are SGHVS and FNYEAQ. CDR3 length: 15 amino acids. V shed 5 bases, J shed 5 bases, and the junction held 5 bases outside the gene matches. In nucleotides, the CDR3 is TGTGCCAGCAGCCCTGGACTAGCGGGAGGCCACGAGCAGTACTTC. Translation: CASSPGLAGGHEQYF.

To note about this clonotype: A much larger clone differs from this one at a single base, so this may be a read error. The genes are TRBV12-3 or TRBV12-4 and TRBJ1-1; 7 bases are shared with TRBD1. With V trimmed by 6 bases and J by 1 base, 2 bases remained unmatched. The CDR3 has 13 amino acids. CDR3 amino acids: CASRWDRNTEAFF. The CDR3 DNA follows: TGTGCCAGCAGGTGGGACAGGAACACTGAAGCTTTCTTT.

In its sample, this clonotype was seen a few times. V is TRBV6-6 and J is TRBJ2-5; a possible D gene is TRBD2 (6 bases). The CDR3 is made up of 16 amino acids. Trimming removed 1 base from V and 1 base from J, with 13 bases in between. The germline V gene has CDR1 MNHNY and CDR2 SVGAGI (reference sequence). CDR3 sequence (DNA): TGTGCCAGCAGTTACTGGGGGGACGGTTCCCAAGAGACCCAGTACTTC. It encodes CASSYWGDGSQETQYF.

This clonotype was observed at least ten times. The V gene is TRBV7-2, the J gene TRBJ2-1; 11 positions agree with TRBD2. The V gene end was trimmed by 3 bases and the J gene end by 2 bases; junction bases not matched to a gene: 0. Per the germline V gene, CDR1 is SGHTA and CDR2 is FQGNSA. The CDR3 totals 15 residues. DNA of the CDR3: TGTGCCAGCAGCTTTAGCGGGAGGGCCTACAATGAGCAGTTCTTC. As protein: CASSFSGRAYNEQFF.

The chain has TRBV11-3 and TRBJ2-5, with TRBD2 matching over 10 bases. With 5 bases clipped from V and 2 bases from J, the junction kept 5 bases outside the gene matches. Germline V CDR1 and CDR2: SGHNT, YENEEA. This CDR3 region has 15 residues. The DNA of the CDR3 is TGTGCCAGCAGCCAAGGACTAGCGGCTCAAGAGACCCAGTACTTC. The encoded protein is CASSQGLAAQETQYF.

V gene TRBV7-3 combines with J gene TRBJ2-7, with 8 bases identical to TRBD1. The length of the CDR3 is 13 residues. Germline V gene data show CDR1 as SGHTA and CDR2 as FQGTGA. Unmatched junction bases numbered 5, after V lost 5 bases and J lost 5 bases. CDR3 residues: CASSPTTGDEQYF. CDR3 in DNA: TGTGCCAGCAGCCCAACGACAGGGGACGAGCAGTACTTC.

This clonotype was observed many times. V gene TRBV7-2 combines with J gene TRBJ2-1; D may be TRBD1 or TRBD2 (6 bases each). Trimming took off 4 bases at V and 6 bases at J, with 13 bases between the two ends. The V gene's germline CDR1 is SGHTA and CDR2 FQGNSA. CDR3 length: 14 amino acids. The CDR3 protein is CASSYGGRVNEQFF. CDR3 DNA sequence: TGTGCCAGCAGCTACGGGGGCAGAGTCAATGAGCAGTTCTTC.

The chain has TRBV5-1 and TRBJ1-2; 8 bases match TRBD1. This CDR3 has 17 amino acids. Trimming cost V 0 bases and J 0 bases; bases outside gene matches: 7. Germline-derived CDR1 and CDR2 are SGHRS and YFSETQ. CDR3 sequence reads: CASSLAGGEGSNYGYTF. The CDR3 nucleotides read TGCGCCAGCAGCTTGGCAGGGGGCGAGGGTTCTAACTATGGCTACACCTTC.

This chain's CDR3 is CSAVGTRGSLEQYF. CDR3 DNA: TGCAGTGCTGTCGGGACAAGGGGCTCCCTCGAGCAGTACTTC. This chain connects TRBV20-1 to TRBJ2-7, with TRBD1 as a possible D gene (6 bases). The ends were cut back, 5 bases at V and 6 bases at J, with 20 bases in the middle. Germline assignment: CDR1 DFQATT and CDR2 SNEGSKA (reference sequence). This CDR3 region has 14 residues.